A selection of T cell receptor beta chains follows, all from one sample in a study of blood T cells in healthy people across ages. A single record per CDR3 protein comes from TCRdb applying MiXCR to the 5' RACE reads. The sample carries 800,000 to 1,300,000 distinct CDR3 sequences, roughly 24% recorded once. This sample was shared with a second study, whose subject was T cells of mothers and their children.

Sequenced material: blood. The receptors originated from a girl aged 2-9 years in good health. CDR3s include the opening cysteine and the closing phenylalanine or tryptophan. The D gene is left open where the match is weak. Clone size is not always given. Where it is, it says once, few, many or a class for expanded clones.

cdr3_nt,cdr3_aa,v_call,clone_size,d_call,j_call
TGTGCCAGCAGCCAGAGGGACAGGGGTTGGGACCAAGAGACCCAGTACTTC,CASSQRDRGWDQETQYF,TRBV14,.,TRBD1,TRBJ2-5
TGCGCCAGCAGCCAAGATAATTTCGTAGCTCGAGGCACTGAAGCTTTCTTT,CASSQDNFVARGTEAFF,TRBV4-3,few,.,TRBJ1-1
TGCGCCAGCAGATACCGGGACAGGGGCGAAGATACGCAGTATTTT,CASRYRDRGEDTQYF,TRBV4-1,.,TRBD1,TRBJ2-3
TGCAGTGCTGGTGGGGGCCTCTACAATGAGCAGTTCTTC,CSAGGGLYNEQFF,TRBV20-1,.,.,TRBJ2-1
TGTGCCAGCAGCTTCGAGGGGGCAATCGGGGAGCTGTTTTTT,CASSFEGAIGELFF,TRBV7-9,few,TRBD1,TRBJ2-2
TGTGCCAGCAGCCCACTGACTAGCGGGGGGATCTACGAGCAGTACTTC,CASSPLTSGGIYEQYF,TRBV7-2,.,TRBD2,TRBJ2-7
TGTGCCAGCAGCCAAGGCCCACCAGCCCAGCCCCAGCAGTTT,CASSQGPPAQPQQF,TRBV3-1,.,.,TRBJ1-5
TGTGCCAGCGGGGATGTGGGAGACCCAGAACCATGGACTCACAATGAGCAGTTCTTC,CASGDVGDPEPWTHNEQFF,TRBV28,.,.,TRBJ2-1
TGTGCCAGCAGCTTAAGTGACGGGTCACAAGAGACCCAGTACTTC,CASSLSDGSQETQYF,TRBV7-9,.,.,TRBJ2-5
TGCGCCAGCAGCTCCGAGGGGGCTCCTAAAGCTTTCTTT,CASSSEGAPKAFF,TRBV5-1,.,TRBD1,TRBJ1-1
TGTGCCAGCAGGCTCACCCGGGATCCTATCGATACGCAGTATTTT,CASRLTRDPIDTQYF,TRBV6-5,few,.,TRBJ2-3
TGTGCCAGCAGCCAAGAGGCGGTAGCGGGGGTAGGGGAACAAGAGACCCAGTACTTC,CASSQEAVAGVGEQETQYF,TRBV3-1,few,TRBD2,TRBJ2-5
TGCAGCGTTGAGGCACAGGGTGGCGGCTACACCTTC,CSVEAQGGGYTF,TRBV29-1,.,.,TRBJ1-2
TGCGCCAGCAGCCAAGACAGGGGGAGTAACTACGAGCAGTACTTC,CASSQDRGSNYEQYF,TRBV4-3,few,TRBD1,TRBJ2-7
TGTGCCAGCAGTTACGTTCCCGTAAGGAGCACTGAAGCTTTCTTT,CASSYVPVRSTEAFF,TRBV6-2/TRBV6-3,.,.,TRBJ1-1
TGCAGTGCTAGCGGGAGTCGGATTGGCACAGATACGCAGTATTTT,CSASGSRIGTDTQYF,TRBV20-1,few,.,TRBJ2-3
TGTGCCACCAGCTCCGGGACAGGGTACGAGCAGTACTTC,CATSSGTGYEQYF,TRBV15,few,TRBD1,TRBJ2-7
TGTGCTAGTGGTCCACCAGGTCAGCCCCAGCATTTT,CASGPPGQPQHF,TRBV12-5,.,.,TRBJ1-5
TGTGCCAGCAGCTTAGGATTCGGGTCCGCTACGGCCAATGAGCAGTTCTTC,CASSLGFGSATANEQFF,TRBV7-9,.,.,TRBJ2-1
TGTGCCAGCAGCTCAGGGGAGGTGGATACGCAGTATTTT,CASSSGEVDTQYF,TRBV5-5,.,.,TRBJ2-3
TGTGCCAGCAGCCCGCTCCCGGGGACAGGGGAGGAAAAACTGTTTTTT,CASSPLPGTGEEKLFF,TRBV3-1,few,TRBD1,TRBJ1-4
TGTGCCAGCAGTACCATTCTTGGACAGGGTGACACTGAAGCTTTCTTT,CASSTILGQGDTEAFF,TRBV28,.,TRBD1,TRBJ1-1
TGTGCCAGCAGCTTGCAGCCTACCTACGAGCAGTACTTC,CASSLQPTYEQYF,TRBV5-6,.,.,TRBJ2-7
TGTGCCAGCAGAATACAGGGGACGAACACTGAAGCTTTCTTT,CASRIQGTNTEAFF,TRBV6-6,few,TRBD1,TRBJ1-1
TGTGCCAGCAGCGTAGAAGGGACGGGGAATGAAAAACTGTTTTTT,CASSVEGTGNEKLFF,TRBV9,few,.,TRBJ1-4
TGTGCCAGCAGCTTAGAGTGGACTAGCGGAAAAGAGACCCAGTACTTC,CASSLEWTSGKETQYF,TRBV11-2,many,TRBD2,TRBJ2-5
TGTGCCAGCAGTTTCTCAGGGAGGGAGCCCCAGCATTTT,CASSFSGREPQHF,TRBV6-6,.,.,TRBJ1-5